These 18 T cell receptor beta chains were all obtained from the same sample, sequenced in a study of cytomegalovirus exposure and HLA in healthy donors. TCRdb keeps only in-frame clones here, not all; method: immunoSEQ multiplex PCR. This table has over 250,000 clones, around 90% appearing once. Sequences were obtained from PBMCs. The receptors stem from a woman in her thirties in good health and CMV-seropositive.

The chain joins TRBV29-1 to TRBJ2-1, with TRBD1 matching 8 bases. CDR1 and CDR2 from the germline V gene are SQVTM and ANQGSEA. J lost 6 bases, V lost 5 bases, and 9 bases had no gene match. CDR3 size: 14 residues. The CDR3 reads CSVCDRGLCNEQFF. The CDR3 DNA is TGCAGCGTTTGTGACAGGGGTTTATGCAATGAGCAGTTCTTC.

The gene calls are TRBV19 and TRBJ1-6; D may be TRBD1 (6 bases). The CDR3 spans 12 residues. CDR1 and CDR2 from the germline V gene are LNHDA and SQIVND (reference sequence). V was pared by 9 bases and J by 9 bases, with 12 bases between. The CDR3 DNA reads as TGTGCCAGCAACCTCAGGGGTTCACCCCTCCACTTT. This sequence encodes CASNLRGSPLHF. Combining the CDR3 with reference TRBV19 and TRBJ1-6 gives the whole variable domain DGGITQSPKYLFRKEGQNVTLSCEQNLNHDAMYWYRQDPGQGLRLIYYSQIVNDFQKGDIAEGYSVSREKKESFPLTVTSAQKNPTAFYLCASNLRGSPLHFGNGTRLTVT.

This clone occurred once. Here the CDR3 reads CASSGSPGYF. CDR3 nucleotides: TGTGCCAGCAGTGGCTCCCCGGGGTATTTT. The rearrangement links TRBV2 to TRBJ2-3; D remains ambiguous. The CDR3 length is 10 residues. In germline, CDR1 is SNHLY, CDR2 FYNNEI. The ends were cut back, 4 bases at V and 14 bases at J, with 10 bases in the middle.

The V call is TRBV18, the J call TRBJ1-4; the match to TRBD1 covers 11 bases. V lost 3 bases and J lost 7; bases outside the gene matches: 4. There are 15 residues in the CDR3. In germline, CDR1 is KGHSH, CDR2 LQKENI. For the CDR3, the DNA is TGTGCCAGCTCACCCGGACAGGGGGCTTTTGAAAAACTGTTTTTT. This gives the protein CASSPGQGAFEKLFF.

This clone was observed a few times. This chain connects TRBV2 to TRBJ1-2; maybe TRBD1 (6 bases). CDR1 is SNHLY and CDR2 is FYNNEI in the germline V gene. The CDR3 is made up of 14 amino acids. V dropped 1 base and J dropped 5 bases, with 11 bases sitting between them. As DNA, the CDR3 is TGTGCCAGCAGTGAAGGTAGACAGGTTTATGGCTACACCTTC. The encoded protein is CASSEGRQVYGYTF.

This chain uses TRBV6-1 with TRBJ2-7; 9 bases agree with TRBD1. The CDR3 contains 15 residues. Germline assignment: CDR1 MNHNS and CDR2 SASEGT. V lost 1 base to trimming and J lost 1 base; unmatched junction nucleotides: 2. The chain's CDR3 is CASSEEGTGSYEQYF. The DNA of the CDR3 is TGTGCCAGCAGTGAAGAGGGGACAGGGTCCTACGAGCAGTACTTC.

The CDR3 here is CASSLAREQYF. The DNA of the CDR3 is TGTGCCAGCAGTCTTGCACGCGAGCAGTACTTC. V usage is TRBV2 and J usage is TRBJ2-7; D is undetermined. Germline V gives CDR1 SNHLY, CDR2 FYNNEI. The CDR3 is 11 residues long. Deletions cut 5 bases from V and 6 bases from J, with 8 bases between.

The chain is built from TRBV15 and TRBJ1-4; the D is unclear. Germline V gene data show CDR1 as LNHNV and CDR2 as YYDKDF (reference sequence). V was cut by 1 base and J by 0 bases, with 12 bases left in between. The CDR3 has 17 amino acids. CDR3: CATSRGTVLTTNEKLFF. CDR3 nucleotide sequence: TGTGCCACCAGCAGAGGAACCGTATTAACAACTAATGAAAAACTGTTTTTT.

The rearrangement uses TRBV6-5 and TRBJ2-7; possibly TRBD1 for D (6 bases). Germline assignment: CDR1 MNHEY and CDR2 SVGAGI. V was cut by 2 bases and J by 9 bases, with 17 bases left in between. The CDR3 totals 14 residues. This CDR3 is CASSYGQGHTGQYF. The DNA of the CDR3 is TGTGCCAGCAGTTACGGGCAGGGACATACGGGGCAGTACTTC.

The J gene is TRBJ2-7, the V gene TRBV5-6; 9 bases line up with TRBD2. The CDR3 contains 15 residues. Germline assignment: CDR1 SGHDT and CDR2 YYEEEE. With V trimmed by 4 bases and J by 6 bases, 11 bases remained unmatched. Here the CDR3 reads CASSMGASGNGEQYF. In DNA, the CDR3 is TGTGCCAGCAGCATGGGAGCTAGCGGGAATGGCGAGCAGTACTTC.

The rearrangement links TRBV15 to TRBJ1-1; D not resolved. The germline V gene has CDR1 LNHNV and CDR2 YYDKDF (reference sequence). V lost 1 base, J lost 5 bases, and 8 bases lay in between. The CDR3 sequence is 13 residues long. The CDR3 DNA is TGTGCCACCAGCAGAGGGAAGGGAACTGAAGCTTTCTTT. Protein: CATSRGKGTEAFF.

The chain links TRBV19 to TRBJ1-1; the D is unclear. V lost 7 bases to trimming and J lost 6 bases, with 15 bases between them. The CDR3 covers 13 residues. Germline V gives CDR1 LNHDA, CDR2 SQIVND (reference sequence). CDR3 in DNA: TGTGCCAGTAAGCAGGACCCGCTATCTGAAGCTTTCTTT. Its protein is CASKQDPLSEAFF.

This clone was counted once. The J gene is TRBJ2-2, the V gene TRBV5-1, with unresolved D. Germline V gene lookup returns CDR1 SGHRS and CDR2 YFSETQ. V was cut by 4 bases and J by 4 bases, with 11 bases left in between. The CDR3 length is 14 residues. This chain's CDR3 is CASSPQLSTGELFF. The CDR3 nucleotides are TGCGCCAGCAGCCCCCAACTAAGCACCGGGGAGCTGTTTTTT.

The J gene is TRBJ2-1, the V gene TRBV4-3; 7 bases are a match to TRBD1. V dropped 5 bases and J dropped 1; count of bases not matched to a gene: 8. CDR1 is LGHNA and CDR2 is YSLEER in the germline V gene. This CDR3 is built from 16 residues. The CDR3 protein is CASSYEDRSSYNEQFF. The CDR3 bases are TGCGCCAGCAGCTACGAGGACAGGAGTTCCTACAATGAGCAGTTCTTC.

V gene TRBV5-6 combines with J gene TRBJ1-2; a weak D match, TRBD1 (6 bases). The CDR3 covers 15 residues. Germline-derived CDR1 and CDR2 are SGHDT and YYEEEE. Trimming cost V 1 base and J 8 bases, with 18 bases left between them. CDR3 protein: CASSLWGAGKPGYTF. The CDR3 bases are TGTGCCAGCAGCTTGTGGGGGGCAGGGAAACCCGGCTACACCTTC. Combining the CDR3 with reference TRBV5-6 and TRBJ1-2 gives the whole variable domain DAGVTQSPTHLIKTRGQQVTLRCSPKSGHDTVSWYQQALGQGPQFIFQYYEEEERQRGNFPDRFSGHQFPNYSSELNVNALLLGDSALYLCASSLWGAGKPGYTFGSGTRLTVV.

The chain couples TRBV29-1 to TRBJ1-1; 7 bases align to TRBD1. Trimming at V came to 3 bases and at J to 0 bases, leaving 7 bases not matched to a gene. The CDR3 contains 15 residues. Germline loops: CDR1 SQVTM, CDR2 ANQGSEA. The CDR3, as DNA: TGCAGCGTTGACAACTCGGACAGGATGAACACTGAAGCTTTCTTT. This gives the protein CSVDNSDRMNTEAFF.

The chain uses TRBV27 and TRBJ1-2; 7 positions agree with TRBD1. The germline V gene encodes CDR1 MNHEY and CDR2 SMNVEV (reference sequence). The CDR3 runs to 15 residues. J gave up 8 bases and V 5 bases, and 14 bases lay outside the gene matches. The CDR3 nucleotides read TGTGCCAGCAGTCCCTCAGGGGGTGGTCAAAGCGGCTACACCTTC. Protein product: CASSPSGGGQSGYTF.

V usage is TRBV28 and J usage is TRBJ2-1; 12 bases line up with TRBD2. After removal of 5 bases from V and 10 bases from J, the junction contained 21 bases not matched to a gene. CDR3 length: 19 amino acids. Looked up from germline, CDR1 is MDHEN and CDR2 is SYDVKM. The chain's CDR3 is CASSTPRASGRGALREQFF. The CDR3, as DNA: TGTGCCAGCAGTACCCCCCGGGCTAGCGGGAGGGGAGCACTGCGGGAGCAGTTCTTC.